Included here is one T cell receptor (beta chain) sequence, with context. This specimen comes from a study of OX40 agonist ivuxolimab in advanced cancers. Trimming stripped 1 base from V and 6 bases from J, with 4 bases between. Germline V lookup: CDR1 LNHNV, CDR2 YYDKDF (reference sequence). CDR3 size: 12 residues. Using immunoSEQ multiplex PCR, the repertoire was profiled, and TCRdb retains in-frame clones only, with some absent. The repertoire holds about 28,000 clones, about 85% seen once, with 48% in the top ten. Specimen: CD4+ or CD8+ T cells sorted from blood, collected in a trial of the OX40 agonist ivuxolimab. The receptor was isolated from an adult with an advanced solid tumor such as melanoma, head and neck, liver or kidney cancer. This sequence joins TRBV15 and TRBJ2-1; D gene uncertain. CDR3 region: CATSRASNEQFF. The CDR3 coding sequence is TGTGCCACCAGCAGAGCATCCAATGAGCAGTTCTTC.